Shown below are 3 T cell receptor beta chains from a single sample sequenced in a study of cytomegalovirus exposure and HLA in healthy donors. Primers: 60 Vbeta forward and 13 Jbeta reverse. TCRdb keeps only in-frame clones here, not all; method: immunoSEQ multiplex PCR. Of approximately 140,000 clones listed, about 64% were seen once; the top ten hold around 7.1%. Sequencing was done on a sample of PBMCs. These receptor sequences come from an older woman in good health and CMV-seropositive.

The rearrangement joins TRBV2 to TRBJ2-7; 9 bases are shared with TRBD1. This CDR3 is built from 11 residues. The ends lost 8 bases at V and 7 bases at J; junction bases unmatched: 3. Per the germline V gene, CDR1 is SNHLY and CDR2 is FYNNEI. The CDR3, as DNA: TGTGCCAGCTCCGACAGGGGGGAGCAGTACTTC. Translation: CASSDRGEQYF.

The sample holds a few counts of this clone. The chain combines TRBV28 with TRBJ2-5; D perhaps matches TRBD2 (5 bases). The CDR3 spans 14 residues. The V gene's germline CDR1 is MDHEN and CDR2 SYDVKM. Trimming shortened V by 7 bases and J by 2 bases, and 14 bases separated the two germline ends. CDR3 in DNA: TGTGCCAGCACCATACCGGGGAGACAAGAGACCCAGTACTTC. Its protein is CASTIPGRQETQYF.

This clone was detected only a few times. The V and J genes are TRBV29-1 and TRBJ1-2; tentative D call: TRBD1 (5 bases). V was cut by 2 bases and J by 7 bases, with 14 bases left in between. Germline V gene sequence: CDR1 SQVTM, CDR2 ANQGSEA. There are 13 residues in the CDR3. For the CDR3, the DNA is TGCAGCGTTGAACAGGGAGGAATAAGTGGCTACACCTTC. As protein: CSVEQGGISGYTF.